This T cell receptor (beta chain) was retrieved from a study of CD8 T cells in Susac syndrome. The germline V gene encodes CDR1 LGHDT and CDR2 YNNKEL (reference sequence). The V end was cut by 4 bases, the J end by 2 bases, with 9 bases between. This CDR3 contains 15 residues. The study sequenced TCR beta in blood CD8+ and CD4+ T cells. The multiple sclerosis control group was made up of treatment-naive patients with stable or active relapsing-remitting disease. TEMRA cells were FACS-enriched, while CD8+ and CD4+ T cells were negatively isolated. Random hexamers were used to reverse transcribe an amount of roughly 0.45 to 1 ug RNA. Across 54 Vbeta and 13 Jbeta, immunoSEQ multiplex PCR amplified TCR beta CDR3. TCRdb reprocessed the immunoSEQ multiplex PCR reads via MiXCR and lists one record per CDR3 protein. The sample lists more than 200,000 distinct CDR3 sequences; around 95% were seen once. This clonotype was recorded once.

Sequenced sample: CD4+ T cells from PBMCs. The chain is built from TRBV3-1 and TRBJ2-6, with D possibly TRBD1 on 6 matching bases. The TCR comes from a human donor with multiple sclerosis. The CDR3 spells CASSPYRAGANVLTF. CDR3 sequence (DNA): TGTGCCAGCAGCCCCTACAGGGCTGGGGCCAACGTCCTGACTTTC.